This TCR beta chain was captured by sequencing in a study of shared clonotypes between healthy human individuals. TCRdb's table, derived via immunoSEQ multiplex PCR, lists solely in-frame clones and lacks some. The sample has around 600,000 clones; 98% are singletons. CD45RO-negative cells were positively selected for CCR7, leaving out terminally differentiated effector memory CD45RA+ cells. V lost 0 bases and J lost 2, with 10 bases in between. The CDR3 totals 15 residues. Germline CDR1 reads MNHEY; CDR2 reads SVGAGI. This clone occurred once. The TCR comes from a young man in good health. This chain joins TRBV6-5 and TRBJ1-2; TRBD1 is a possible D gene (6 bases). The specimen was naive CD8+ T cells sorted from blood. CDR3 sequence (DNA): TGTGCCAGCAGTTACTCCGCGGGGGGCAACTATGGCTACACCTTC. Translated: CASSYSAGGNYGYTF.